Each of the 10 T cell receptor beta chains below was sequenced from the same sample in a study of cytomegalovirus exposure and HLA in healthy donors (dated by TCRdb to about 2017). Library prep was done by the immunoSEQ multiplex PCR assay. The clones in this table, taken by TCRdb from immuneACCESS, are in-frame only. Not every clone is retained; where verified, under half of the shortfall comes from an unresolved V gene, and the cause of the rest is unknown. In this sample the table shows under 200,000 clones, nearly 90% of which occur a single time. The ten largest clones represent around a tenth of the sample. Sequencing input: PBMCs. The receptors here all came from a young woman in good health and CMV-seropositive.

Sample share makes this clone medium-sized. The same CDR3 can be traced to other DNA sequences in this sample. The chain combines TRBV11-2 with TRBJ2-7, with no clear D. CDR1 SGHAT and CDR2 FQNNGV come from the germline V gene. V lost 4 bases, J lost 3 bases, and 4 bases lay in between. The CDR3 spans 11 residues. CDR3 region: CASSSGYEQYF. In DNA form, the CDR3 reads TGTGCCAGCAGCTCCGGCTACGAGCAGTACTTC.

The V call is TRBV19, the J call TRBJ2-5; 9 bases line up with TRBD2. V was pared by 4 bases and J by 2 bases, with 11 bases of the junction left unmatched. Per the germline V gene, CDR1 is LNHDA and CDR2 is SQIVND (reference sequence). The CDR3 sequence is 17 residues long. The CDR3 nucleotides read TGTGCCAGTAGTAGTTTCAGCGGGAGGTTTCGACAAGAGACCCAGTACTTC. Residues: CASSSFSGRFRQETQYF.

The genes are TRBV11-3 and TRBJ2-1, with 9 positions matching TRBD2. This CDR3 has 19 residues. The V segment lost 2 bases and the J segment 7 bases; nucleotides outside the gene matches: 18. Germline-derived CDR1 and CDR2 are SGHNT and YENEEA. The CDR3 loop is CASSLFGNLLAGAGNEQFF. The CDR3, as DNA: TGTGCCAGCAGCTTATTTGGGAACCTCTTAGCGGGAGCGGGAAATGAGCAGTTCTTC.

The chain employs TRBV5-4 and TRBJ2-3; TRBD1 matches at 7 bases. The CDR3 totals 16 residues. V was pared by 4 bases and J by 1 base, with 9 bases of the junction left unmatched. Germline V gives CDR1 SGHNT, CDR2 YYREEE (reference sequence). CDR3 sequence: CASSPQTGRGTDTQYF. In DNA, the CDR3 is TGTGCCAGCAGCCCCCAGACAGGGCGGGGCACAGATACGCAGTATTTT.

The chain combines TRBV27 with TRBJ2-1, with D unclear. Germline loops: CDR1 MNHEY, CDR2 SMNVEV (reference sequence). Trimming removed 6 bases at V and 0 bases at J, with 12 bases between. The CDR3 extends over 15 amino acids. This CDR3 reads CASRKLEISYNEQFF. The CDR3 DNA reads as TGTGCCAGCAGAAAATTGGAGATCTCCTACAATGAGCAGTTCTTC.

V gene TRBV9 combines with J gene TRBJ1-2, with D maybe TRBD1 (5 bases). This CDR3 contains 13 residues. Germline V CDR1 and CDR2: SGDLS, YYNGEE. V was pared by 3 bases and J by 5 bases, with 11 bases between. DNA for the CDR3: TGTGCCAGCAGCGCCTACGGGGGGTATGGCTACACCTTC. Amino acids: CASSAYGGYGYTF.

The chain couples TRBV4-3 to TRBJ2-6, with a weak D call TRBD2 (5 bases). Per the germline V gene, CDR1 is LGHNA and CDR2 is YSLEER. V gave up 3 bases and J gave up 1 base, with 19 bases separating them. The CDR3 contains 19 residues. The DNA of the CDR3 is TGCGCCAGCAGCCACGTGAACGGCGAGGGCGAATCTGGGGCCAACGTCCTGACTTTC. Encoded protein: CASSHVNGEGESGANVLTF.

The CDR3 spells CASSYSGRGNIQYF. The CDR3 DNA is TGTGCCAGCAGCTATAGCGGGAGGGGGAACATTCAGTACTTC. This chain connects TRBV11-3 to TRBJ2-4; 11 bases map to TRBD2. The junction had 3 bases not matched to a gene; V was cut back by 4 bases and J by 7 bases. The CDR3 has 14 residues. Germline values: CDR1 SGHNT, CDR2 YENEEA.

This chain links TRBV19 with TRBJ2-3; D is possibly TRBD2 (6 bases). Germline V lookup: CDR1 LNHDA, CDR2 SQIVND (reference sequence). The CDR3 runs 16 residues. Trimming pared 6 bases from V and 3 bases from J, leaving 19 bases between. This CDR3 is CASRNQARGGTDTQYF. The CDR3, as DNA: TGTGCCAGTAGGAATCAGGCGCGGGGAGGAACAGATACGCAGTATTTT.

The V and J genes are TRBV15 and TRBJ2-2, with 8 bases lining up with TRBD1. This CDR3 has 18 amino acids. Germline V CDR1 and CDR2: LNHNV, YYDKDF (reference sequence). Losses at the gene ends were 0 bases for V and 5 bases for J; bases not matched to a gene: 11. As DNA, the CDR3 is TGTGCCACCAGCAGAGATCGCCCGGGACAGGCTACGACCGGGGAGCTGTTTTTT. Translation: CATSRDRPGQATTGELFF.